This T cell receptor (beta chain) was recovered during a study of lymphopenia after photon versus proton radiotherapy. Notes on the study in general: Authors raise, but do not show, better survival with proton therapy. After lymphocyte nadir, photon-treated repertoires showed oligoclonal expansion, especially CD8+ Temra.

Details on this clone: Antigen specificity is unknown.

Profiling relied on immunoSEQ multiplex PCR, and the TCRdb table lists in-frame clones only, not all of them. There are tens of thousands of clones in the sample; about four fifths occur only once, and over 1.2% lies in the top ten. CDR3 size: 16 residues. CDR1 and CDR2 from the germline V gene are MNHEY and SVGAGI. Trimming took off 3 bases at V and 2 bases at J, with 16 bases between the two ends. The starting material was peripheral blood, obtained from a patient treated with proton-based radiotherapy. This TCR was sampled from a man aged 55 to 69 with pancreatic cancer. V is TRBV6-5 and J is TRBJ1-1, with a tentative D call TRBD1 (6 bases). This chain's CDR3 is CASSYRGHSPNTEAFF. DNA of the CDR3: TGTGCCAGCAGTTATAGGGGACATAGTCCAAACACTGAAGCTTTCTTT.